This T cell receptor beta chain was obtained from a study of cytomegalovirus exposure and HLA in healthy donors. Germline assignment: CDR1 GTSNPN and CDR2 SVGIG (reference sequence). The CDR3 runs to 13 residues. J gave up 4 bases and V 7 bases, and 7 bases lay outside the gene matches. Primers for the PCR totalled 60 Vbeta and 13 Jbeta. The repertoire was sequenced with immunoSEQ multiplex PCR; TCRdb's copy has only in-frame clones and lacks some. The sample lists about 260,000 clones; 84% were seen once. Sequenced material: PBMCs. The chain links TRBV30 to TRBJ2-5; 9 bases match TRBD2. This sequence was found in a woman aged 40-49 years in good health and CMV-seropositive. The CDR3 coding sequence is TGTGCCTCCACGGGGACTAGCAGAGAGACCCAGTACTTC. Residues: CASTGTSRETQYF.